This entry features one T cell receptor (beta chain) sequence. The data derive from a study of blood T cell repertoires in COVID-19. About the research overall: The cDNA or gDNA used as material had been derived from T cells, B-cell-depleted T cells, or PBMCs.

Trimming left V 5 bases short and J 1 base short, with 14 bases between. The germline CDR1 and CDR2 sequences are SGHAT and FQDESV (reference sequence). This CDR3 contains 15 residues. As processed by the authors: Reference gene primers were amplified, and this amplification served to estimate nucleated cell counts. The assay was immunoSEQ multiplex PCR, and TCRdb's table has in-frame clones only and misses some. That table furnishes V, J and clone size, whereas the DNA furnished D and trimming. The sample holds more than 200,000 clones; approximately 88% are singletons and the top ten take around 26%.

This receptor was obtained from a man aged 40-49 years with acute or convalescent COVID-19. What was sequenced was peripheral blood. The chain combines TRBV11-1 with TRBJ2-5; tentative D call: TRBD2 (6 bases). The CDR3: CASSGMGLSQETQYF. The CDR3 region has the DNA TGTGCCAGCAGCGGCATGGGACTGTCCCAAGAGACCCAGTACTTC.